This is a list of T cell receptor beta chains from one sample in a study of regulatory T cells in long-lasting Graves disease. MiXCR, run by TCRdb on the multiplex PCR reads, gives a single entry per CDR3 protein. The sample includes some 400,000 distinct CDR3 sequences, under 15% of them seen just once. These same records also appear under a second study, on T cells in Graves' hyperthyroidism and ophthalmopathy.

Sequencing used peripheral blood mononuclear cells (PBMCs), obtained at new diagnosis, from a patient treated with antithyroid drugs. Receptors originate from a woman aged 30 to 39 with Graves disease. Both conserved end residues are part of each CDR3. Each record gives: CDR3 length, V gene, J gene, D gene, CDR3 protein. The D gene is left open where the match is weak.

len: 15; v_gene: TRBV9; j_gene: TRBJ1-2; d_gene: -; CDR3aa: CASSVGNRLNYGYTF
len: 15; v_gene: TRBV20-1; j_gene: TRBJ2-7; d_gene: TRBD2; CDR3aa: CSARARLAGEYEQYF
len: 11; v_gene: TRBV30; j_gene: TRBJ2-7; d_gene: -; CDR3aa: CAWSTPYEQYF
len: 14; v_gene: TRBV30; j_gene: TRBJ1-5; d_gene: -; CDR3aa: CAWSVGDGNQPQHF
len: 15; v_gene: TRBV15; j_gene: TRBJ1-2; d_gene: -; CDR3aa: CATSRDRGFNYGYTF
len: 15; v_gene: TRBV20-1; j_gene: TRBJ2-7; d_gene: TRBD2; CDR3aa: CSATPRTSVSYEQYF
len: 18; v_gene: TRBV7-9; j_gene: TRBJ2-7; d_gene: TRBD2; CDR3aa: CASSLATSGRAGSYEQYF
len: 14; v_gene: TRBV11-3; j_gene: TRBJ2-3; d_gene: -; CDR3aa: CASSLAGSTDTQYF
len: 13; v_gene: TRBV10-3; j_gene: TRBJ2-3; d_gene: -; CDR3aa: CAIKGGGTDTQYF
len: 17; v_gene: TRBV27; j_gene: TRBJ2-7; d_gene: -; CDR3aa: CASSSLRVATSSYEQYF
len: 16; v_gene: TRBV5-1; j_gene: TRBJ2-1; d_gene: TRBD2; CDR3aa: CASSLAVAGLYNEQFF
len: 16; v_gene: TRBV7-2; j_gene: TRBJ2-7; d_gene: TRBD2; CDR3aa: CASSLPRGGSSYEQYF
len: 17; v_gene: TRBV28; j_gene: TRBJ2-4; d_gene: -; CDR3aa: CATRNVLRGKGIDIQYF
len: 12; v_gene: TRBV12-3/TRBV12-4; j_gene: TRBJ1-6; d_gene: -; CDR3aa: CASSPGNSPLHF
len: 11; v_gene: TRBV2; j_gene: TRBJ2-7; d_gene: -; CDR3aa: CASMGAYEQYF
len: 14; v_gene: TRBV25-1; j_gene: TRBJ2-3; d_gene: -; CDR3aa: CASSESGATDTQYF
len: 14; v_gene: TRBV29-1; j_gene: TRBJ2-1; d_gene: -; CDR3aa: CSAWGLGPTTEQFF
len: 15; v_gene: TRBV30; j_gene: TRBJ1-5; d_gene: -; CDR3aa: CAWSRGNWGNQPQHF
len: 12; v_gene: TRBV29-1; j_gene: TRBJ1-1; d_gene: -; CDR3aa: CSVENSGTEAFF
len: 15; v_gene: TRBV11-2; j_gene: TRBJ2-1; d_gene: -; CDR3aa: CASSLGLSSYNEQFF
len: 18; v_gene: TRBV7-3; j_gene: TRBJ2-1; d_gene: -; CDR3aa: CASSLTAPGRGARNEQFF
len: 15; v_gene: TRBV5-1; j_gene: TRBJ2-1; d_gene: TRBD1; CDR3aa: CASSPNRDRGNEQFF
len: 12; v_gene: TRBV12-3/TRBV12-4; j_gene: TRBJ1-1; d_gene: -; CDR3aa: CAIGELNTEAFF